This record looks at one T cell receptor beta chain sequence and its context. Ten or more counts support this clonotype. The specificity of this receptor is unknown. Base quality data are lacking; no much larger clone is found one base away. Stable Graves' hyperthyroidism was defined as no progression to ophthalmopathy during 18 months of follow-up. Hyperthyroidism patients were newly diagnosed, with disease duration under 2 months, and aged 18 to 65 years. The study excluded patients with uncontrolled infections, other autoimmune diseases, pregnancy or lactation. Diagnoses relied on clinical symptoms, serum thyroxine and TRAb, thyroid ultrasound and orbital computed tomography. PBMCs were isolated from roughly 10 ml of fresh peripheral blood by Ficoll-Paque density gradient centrifugation. Total RNA was extracted with Trizol reagent, and quality was checked on an Agilent 2100 Bioanalyzer. The TCR beta CDR3 regions were amplified from the RNA transcripts. For the first round of RT-PCR on the TCR CDR3, the HTBI primer set was used together with the Qiagen OneStep RT-PCR kit. Libraries were constructed in a second round of multiplex PCR, after which size selection and purification were carried out. Libraries were sequenced paired-end with 100 bp reads on an Illumina HiSeq2000. The study's own analysis went as follows. SOAPnuke was used to process the raw data, throwing out any read that contained adapters or uncalled bases, had a mean Phred below 15, or lacked an exact constant-primer or identifier match. COPE v1.2.5 was used to merge the high-quality paired reads, and each unique nucleotide sequence was defined as a clonotype. MiTCR v1.1 was used to align clonotypes to the IMGT TRBV, TRBD and TRBJ reference segments. Analysis was restricted to V-J combinations with a frequency above 0.0001, which covered roughly 99% of repertoires. A TCS score was defined as the ratio of F50 (clonal expansion) to E x V (chaos), with BLOSUM62-based TCRdist applied between CDR3 peptides within each V-J. Welch's t-statistics and random forest reduced around 550 V-J features to roughly 13, which were used in a naive Bayes classifier (R e1071). The public reads were reanalyzed by TCRdb: fastp trimming at Q25, MiXCR alignment, in-frame beta chains only. Each CDR3 protein appears once, grouped with its most common genes and DNA. These V and J calls originate from TCRdb's pipeline instead of the authors' own analysis. The table for this sample lists fewer than 350,000 distinct CDR3 sequences; approximately 15% of them were counted only once. The leading ten clones occupy roughly 8.2% of the sample.

This record comes from a study of T cells in Graves' hyperthyroidism and ophthalmopathy (dated by TCRdb to between 2017 and 2020). Study-level background: Peripheral blood samples were taken at the time of initial diagnosis, prior to any treatment. A discovery cohort of about a hundred patients, 43 with Graves' ophthalmopathy and 57 with stable Graves' hyperthyroidism, was used to find distinguishing TCR V-J signatures. Whether ophthalmopathy could be predicted prospectively was tested in an independent validation cohort made up of roughly 20 hyperthyroidism patients plus 17 patients who later progressed to ophthalmopathy. For training and testing, the 100 or so patients in the discovery cohort were randomly divided in a 7:3 ratio. In roughly six Graves' hyperthyroidism patients, the study also compared T-cell repertoires from thyroid tissue with T-cell repertoires from blood. Following sampling, methimazole starting at 30 mg daily was given to hyperthyroidism patients, and high-dose intravenous methylprednisolone was given to ophthalmopathy patients. The paper reports TCR Vbeta CDR3 sequencing of 130 to 150 peripheral blood samples: 43 ophthalmopathy, roughly 74 hyperthyroidism and approximately 17 progressor patients.

The paper's findings and limits, for the study overall: In cross-validation, a model built on a 13 V-J signature told ophthalmopathy apart from stable hyperthyroidism with 85% to 90% sensitivity and 81% to 82% specificity, and in testing the same model reached 80%/75%. Blood samples also contained most of the expanded thyroid clonotypes (frequency above 0.001), which suggests that blood repertoires may reflect thyroid immune responses. No statistical method was used to fix the sample size in advance, and group allocation was not hidden from the investigators. During validation, the model predicted progression to ophthalmopathy a median of roughly 7.1 months ahead of onset, with almost 71% sensitivity and around 72% specificity.

V and J lose 2 bases and 0 bases, and a span of 10 bases separates them. Looking up the germline V gene yields CDR1 SGHAT and CDR2 FQNNGV. The CDR3 covers 15 residues, taking in both the cysteine and the phenylalanine. Here the CDR3 DNA is all that survives: 45 bases in frame from base 1. The sample comprised blood. The rearranged chain carries TRBV11-2 and TRBJ1-2; the D gene is not confidently resolved. The TCR sequence derives from a woman aged 40 to 55 with Graves' hyperthyroidism. The CDR3 is CASSLRTAPNYGYTF. The DNA reads TGTGCCAGCAGCTTACGAACGGCGCCTAACTATGGCTACACCTTC.